This T cell receptor (beta chain) was retrieved from a study of esophageal squamous cell carcinoma under preoperative chemotherapy (dated by TCRdb to the late 2010s). With regard to the full study: In the study, TCR repertoires were profiled in both peripheral blood T cells and tumor-infiltrating lymphocytes. In patients with esophageal squamous cell carcinoma, the study looked at what paclitaxel-nedaplatin chemotherapy did to T-cell receptor repertoires. Repertoires from samples taken before paclitaxel-nedaplatin therapy were compared with repertoires from samples taken after paclitaxel-nedaplatin therapy. Roughly 5 patients with primary esophageal squamous cell carcinoma were included in the cohort.

Library creation used PCR. The sequencer listed for this sample is HiSeq X Ten. High-throughput sequencing was used to characterize TCR repertoires. The public reads were run again by TCRdb, first through fastp at Q25 and then through MiXCR, and only productive beta chains were kept. One record per CDR3 amino acid sequence lists the most common genes and DNA. A total of around 10,000 distinct CDR3 sequences appear in this sample, over 40% of them only once. The ten largest make up 14% of the sample. Explained via the paper, the time point label denotes: after preoperative PTX-NDP chemotherapy. Paclitaxel-nedaplatin was administered to patients as preoperative chemotherapy before surgery. General findings and caveats noted by the study authors: Post-treatment tumor-infiltrating lymphocytes appeared to be derived in part from peripheral T cells migrating into the tumor, rather than solely from local clonal changes. After chemotherapy, peripheral T cells showed a significant rise in TCR diversity, whereas tumor-infiltrating lymphocytes did not. Paclitaxel-nedaplatin therapy induced immediate and substantial clonotype frequency changes, with contraction more likely among abundant clones than amplification. The cohort was small, with only five patients with esophageal squamous cell carcinoma analyzed.

CDR1 ENHRY and CDR2 SYGVKD are derived from the germline V gene. Including cysteine and phenylalanine, the CDR3 has 11 amino acids. Of all the DNA, just the CDR3 is kept, 33 bases in frame from base 1. As concerns this clonotype: The antigen it binds to is not known. Within one base of it there is no much larger clone, and no base qualities were kept.

The receptor's source is a human donor with esophageal squamous cell carcinoma. The donor label of this sample is uncertain. Sampling was carried out from a patient given preoperative chemotherapy. The V and J segments used are TRBV10-3 and TRBJ2-1, and the D gene may be TRBD1, 5 bases matching. The CDR3 region has the sequence CGGRDREAQFF. The DNA is TGTGGGGGCCGTGACCGAGAGGCCCAGTTCTTC.